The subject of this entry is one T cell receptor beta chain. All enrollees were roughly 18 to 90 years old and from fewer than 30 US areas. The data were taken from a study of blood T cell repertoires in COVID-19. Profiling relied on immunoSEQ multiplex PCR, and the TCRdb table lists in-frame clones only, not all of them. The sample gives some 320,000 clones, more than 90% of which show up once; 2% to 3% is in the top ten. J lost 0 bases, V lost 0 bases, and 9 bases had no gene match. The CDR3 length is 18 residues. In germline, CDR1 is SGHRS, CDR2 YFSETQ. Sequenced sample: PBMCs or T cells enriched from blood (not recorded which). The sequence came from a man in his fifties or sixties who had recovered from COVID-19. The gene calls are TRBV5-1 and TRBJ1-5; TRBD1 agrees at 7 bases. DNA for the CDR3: TGCGCCAGCAGCTTGGTAACAGGGGCGGAGAATAGCAATCAGCCCCAGCATTTT. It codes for CASSLVTGAENSNQPQHF.